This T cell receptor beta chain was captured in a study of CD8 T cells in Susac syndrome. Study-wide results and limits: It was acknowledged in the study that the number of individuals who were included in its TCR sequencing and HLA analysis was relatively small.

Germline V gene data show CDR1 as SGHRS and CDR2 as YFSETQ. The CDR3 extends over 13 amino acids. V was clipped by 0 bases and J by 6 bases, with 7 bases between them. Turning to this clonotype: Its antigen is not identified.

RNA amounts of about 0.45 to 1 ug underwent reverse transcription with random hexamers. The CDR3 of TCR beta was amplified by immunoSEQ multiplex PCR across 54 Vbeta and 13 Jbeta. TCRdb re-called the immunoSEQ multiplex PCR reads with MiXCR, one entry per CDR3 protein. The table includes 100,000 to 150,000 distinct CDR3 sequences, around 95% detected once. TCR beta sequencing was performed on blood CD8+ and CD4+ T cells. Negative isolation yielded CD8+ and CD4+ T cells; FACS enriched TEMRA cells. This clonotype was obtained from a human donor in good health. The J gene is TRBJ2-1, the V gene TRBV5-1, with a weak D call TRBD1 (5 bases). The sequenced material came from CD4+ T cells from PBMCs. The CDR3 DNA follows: TGCGCCAGCAGCTTGGCCCAGGGCAATGAGCAGTTCTTC. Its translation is CASSLAQGNEQFF.